A selection of T cell receptor beta chains follows, all from one sample in a study of siplizumab effects on memory and regulatory T cells. Repertoires were generated with immunoSEQ multiplex PCR, while TCRdb's copy carries only in-frame clones and drops some. Of approximately 100,000 clones in the sample, just under 95% were seen once. Sequenced input: non-Treg CD4+ T cells sorted from blood. Receptors originate from a human donor in good health. Both conserved end residues are part of each CDR3. The order of the fields is V gene, J gene, clone size, D gene, CDR3 DNA, CDR3 protein. The D gene is left open where the match is weak. Part of the rows lack a size; the others show once, few, many or a class for expanded clones.

V gene: TRBV2; J gene: TRBJ2-6; clone size: -; D gene: -; CDR3 DNA: TGTGCCAGCAGTTCGGACTTATGGGGGTCTGGGGCCAACGTCCTGACTTTC; CDR3 protein: CASSSDLWGSGANVLTF
V gene: TRBV19; J gene: TRBJ1-5; clone size: -; D gene: -; CDR3 DNA: TGTGCCAGTAGTATCGGGACTTACGGGATCGGGGGGCCCCAGCATTTT; CDR3 protein: CASSIGTYGIGGPQHF
V gene: TRBV28; J gene: TRBJ2-1; clone size: once; D gene: TRBD1; CDR3 DNA: TGTGCCAGCAGTTCTCCGGGACAGGGTGCGAATGAGCAGTTCTTC; CDR3 protein: CASSSPGQGANEQFF
V gene: TRBV11-2; J gene: TRBJ2-1; clone size: -; D gene: -; CDR3 DNA: TGTGCCAGCAGGAGATGGGGGGCCCTCTACAATGAGCAGTTCTTC; CDR3 protein: CASRRWGALYNEQFF
V gene: TRBV18; J gene: TRBJ1-4; clone size: -; D gene: -; CDR3 DNA: TGTGCCAGCTCTTATGCCCGGGACATTAATGAAAAACTGTTTTTT; CDR3 protein: CASSYARDINEKLFF
V gene: TRBV5-4; J gene: TRBJ2-1; clone size: -; D gene: -; CDR3 DNA: TGTGCCAGCAGCTTGGCCGGACAGCAGAGCTCCTACAATGAGCAGTTCTTC; CDR3 protein: CASSLAGQQSSYNEQFF
V gene: TRBV7-2; J gene: TRBJ2-1; clone size: -; D gene: -; CDR3 DNA: TGTGCCAGCAGCTTAACCGGGGGCGAGTACAATGAGCAGTTCTTC; CDR3 protein: CASSLTGGEYNEQFF
V gene: TRBV6-5; J gene: TRBJ2-2; clone size: -; D gene: TRBD1; CDR3 DNA: TGTGCCAGCAGTACCGGACAGGGAACCACCGGGGAGCTGTTTTTT; CDR3 protein: CASSTGQGTTGELFF
V gene: TRBV23-1; J gene: TRBJ2-2; clone size: -; D gene: -; CDR3 DNA: TGCGCCAGCAGTCAATCTCTGAGCGGCGGGGAGCTGTTTTTT; CDR3 protein: CASSQSLSGGELFF
V gene: TRBV6-1; J gene: TRBJ1-1; clone size: -; D gene: -; CDR3 DNA: TGTGCCAGCAGTTGGACGGCGAACACTGAAGCTTTCTTT; CDR3 protein: CASSWTANTEAFF
V gene: TRBV13; J gene: TRBJ2-5; clone size: -; D gene: TRBD2; CDR3 DNA: TGTGCCAGCAGCTTTCTGGGCGGGGGGGCGGAGACCCAGTACTTC; CDR3 protein: CASSFLGGGAETQYF
V gene: TRBV5-1; J gene: TRBJ2-3; clone size: -; D gene: -; CDR3 DNA: TGCGCCAGCAGCTTGCCACTTCACACAGATACGCAGTATTTT; CDR3 protein: CASSLPLHTDTQYF
V gene: TRBV10-3; J gene: TRBJ1-1; clone size: -; D gene: -; CDR3 DNA: TGTGCCACGCGGGACCGGGACACGAACACTGAAGCTTTCTTT; CDR3 protein: CATRDRDTNTEAFF
V gene: TRBV6-5; J gene: TRBJ1-6; clone size: -; D gene: TRBD1; CDR3 DNA: TGTGCCAGCGGTCTCGGGGACAGTGGTTCACCCCTCCACTTT; CDR3 protein: CASGLGDSGSPLHF
V gene: TRBV9; J gene: TRBJ2-2; clone size: -; D gene: TRBD1; CDR3 DNA: TGTGCCAGCAGCGAAAGGGACAGCGTTCCCGGGGAGCTGTTTTTT; CDR3 protein: CASSERDSVPGELFF
V gene: TRBV6-5; J gene: TRBJ2-7; clone size: -; D gene: TRBD1; CDR3 DNA: TGTGCCAGCAGGGGAGGACAGGGGTCCTACGAGCAGTACTTC; CDR3 protein: CASRGGQGSYEQYF
V gene: TRBV28; J gene: TRBJ1-1; clone size: -; D gene: -; CDR3 DNA: TGTGCCAGCAGTTTACCCAAGGGACGGTTTATGAACACTGAAGCTTTCTTT; CDR3 protein: CASSLPKGRFMNTEAFF
V gene: TRBV28; J gene: TRBJ2-2; clone size: -; D gene: -; CDR3 DNA: TGTGCCAGCACCCCTGGCGGGGACCCGAACACCGGGGAGCTGTTTTTT; CDR3 protein: CASTPGGDPNTGELFF
V gene: TRBV7-2; J gene: TRBJ1-1; clone size: -; D gene: TRBD1; CDR3 DNA: TGTGCCAGCAGCACGAGGACAGGGGTGTGGACTTTCTTT; CDR3 protein: CASSTRTGVWTFF
V gene: TRBV28; J gene: TRBJ1-5; clone size: -; D gene: TRBD1; CDR3 DNA: TGTGCCAGCAGCCCTAACAGGGGAAGTGGCAATCAGCCCCAGCATTTT; CDR3 protein: CASSPNRGSGNQPQHF
V gene: TRBV30; J gene: TRBJ2-3; clone size: -; D gene: TRBD2; CDR3 DNA: TGTGCCTGTCACCATACTAGCGGGGACACAGATACGCAGTATTTT; CDR3 protein: CACHHTSGDTDTQYF
V gene: TRBV19; J gene: TRBJ2-7; clone size: -; D gene: -; CDR3 DNA: TGTGCCAGTAGTTTTGCGGGGTCCAGGGACTACGAGCAGTACTTC; CDR3 protein: CASSFAGSRDYEQYF
V gene: TRBV11-3; J gene: TRBJ2-1; clone size: -; D gene: -; CDR3 DNA: TGTGCCAGCAGCTTTGGCGGGGCCTACAATGAGCAGTTCTTC; CDR3 protein: CASSFGGAYNEQFF
V gene: TRBV19; J gene: TRBJ1-1; clone size: -; D gene: -; CDR3 DNA: TGTGCCAGTACCACAACGGGGGCAGCTCACACTGAAGCTTTCTTT; CDR3 protein: CASTTTGAAHTEAFF
V gene: TRBV29-1; J gene: TRBJ1-5; clone size: -; D gene: TRBD1; CDR3 DNA: TGCAGCCTGGGACAGGAGGATAGCAATCAGCCCCAGCATTTT; CDR3 protein: CSLGQEDSNQPQHF
V gene: TRBV19; J gene: TRBJ1-3; clone size: -; D gene: TRBD1; CDR3 DNA: TGTGCCAGTAGTATTCGGGGACAGGGAATCTCTGGAAACACCATATATTTT; CDR3 protein: CASSIRGQGISGNTIYF
V gene: TRBV13; J gene: TRBJ2-3; clone size: -; D gene: -; CDR3 DNA: TGTGCCAGCAGCCCACCTAGCACAGATACGCAGTATTTT; CDR3 protein: CASSPPSTDTQYF
V gene: TRBV5-1; J gene: TRBJ1-2; clone size: -; D gene: TRBD1; CDR3 DNA: TGCGCCAGCAGCCAGACAGGGTTTGAGTTGAACTATGGCTACACCTTC; CDR3 protein: CASSQTGFELNYGYTF
V gene: TRBV7-9; J gene: TRBJ1-1; clone size: -; D gene: TRBD1; CDR3 DNA: TGTGCCAGCAGCCTTGGGACAGGAGTCCTAGAAGCTTTCTTT; CDR3 protein: CASSLGTGVLEAFF
V gene: TRBV10-3; J gene: TRBJ1-2; clone size: -; D gene: -; CDR3 DNA: TGTGCCATCAGTGTGGTGGCAGACTCTAACTATGGCTACACCTTC; CDR3 protein: CAISVVADSNYGYTF
V gene: TRBV28; J gene: TRBJ2-3; clone size: -; D gene: -; CDR3 DNA: TGTGCCAGCAGTTTCGGGGGGCGGACGCAGTATTTT; CDR3 protein: CASSFGGRTQYF
V gene: TRBV6-5; J gene: TRBJ1-2; clone size: -; D gene: TRBD1; CDR3 DNA: TGTGCCAGCAGTTACCGACAGGGCCGGGGCTACACCTTC; CDR3 protein: CASSYRQGRGYTF
V gene: TRBV28; J gene: TRBJ1-5; clone size: -; D gene: -; CDR3 DNA: TGTGCCAGCAGTAGGACAGCGGGCAATCAGCCCCAGCATTTT; CDR3 protein: CASSRTAGNQPQHF
V gene: TRBV7-2; J gene: TRBJ2-5; clone size: -; D gene: -; CDR3 DNA: TGTGCCAGCAGCCTCCAGTTAACCCAGTACTTC; CDR3 protein: CASSLQLTQYF
V gene: TRBV19; J gene: TRBJ1-2; clone size: once; D gene: -; CDR3 DNA: TGTGCCAGTTCAAAAAACTATGGCTACACCTTC; CDR3 protein: CASSKNYGYTF
V gene: TRBV14; J gene: TRBJ2-3; clone size: -; D gene: -; CDR3 DNA: TGTGCCAGCAGCCAACAGGTTGGAGATACGCAGTATTTT; CDR3 protein: CASSQQVGDTQYF
V gene: TRBV6-1; J gene: TRBJ2-7; clone size: -; D gene: -; CDR3 DNA: TGTGCCAGCAGTAGTGACAGCCACTACGAGCAGTACTTC; CDR3 protein: CASSSDSHYEQYF
V gene: TRBV18; J gene: TRBJ2-3; clone size: -; D gene: -; CDR3 DNA: TGTGCCAGCTCACCGGGCACAGATACGCAGTATTTT; CDR3 protein: CASSPGTDTQYF
V gene: TRBV7-2; J gene: TRBJ2-7; clone size: -; D gene: TRBD2; CDR3 DNA: TGTGCCAGCAGCCTCCTCGGACTAGCGGGGGGACACGAGCAGTACTTC; CDR3 protein: CASSLLGLAGGHEQYF
V gene: TRBV5-1; J gene: TRBJ2-3; clone size: -; D gene: -; CDR3 DNA: TGCGCCAGCAGCTGGACGACGGGGGTGGGCCTCACAGATACGCAGTATTTT; CDR3 protein: CASSWTTGVGLTDTQYF
V gene: TRBV4-1; J gene: TRBJ2-2; clone size: -; D gene: TRBD1; CDR3 DNA: TGCGCCAGCAGCCAAGTCGGACAGGGGGCGATCGGGGAGCTGTTTTTT; CDR3 protein: CASSQVGQGAIGELFF
V gene: TRBV6-5; J gene: TRBJ1-2; clone size: -; D gene: -; CDR3 DNA: TGTGCCAGCAGTTACTCGCTTGGGGGACCCTCAGATGGCTACACCTTC; CDR3 protein: CASSYSLGGPSDGYTF
V gene: TRBV19; J gene: TRBJ2-3; clone size: -; D gene: -; CDR3 DNA: TGTGCCAGTAGTACCGGGAGCGGCACAGATACGCAGTATTTT; CDR3 protein: CASSTGSGTDTQYF
V gene: TRBV7-2; J gene: TRBJ2-7; clone size: -; D gene: -; CDR3 DNA: TGTGCCAGCAGCTCCTGGACAGACTCCTACGAGCAGTACTTC; CDR3 protein: CASSSWTDSYEQYF
V gene: TRBV7-2; J gene: TRBJ2-1; clone size: -; D gene: TRBD2; CDR3 DNA: TGTGCCAGCAGCCCGGTTCTGGCGGGGGATTACAATGAGCAGTTCTTC; CDR3 protein: CASSPVLAGDYNEQFF